This T cell receptor (beta chain) was sequenced during a study of PD-1 blockade in classical Hodgkin lymphoma. Every patient had relapsed following autologous stem cell transplantation, and cohorts differed in brentuximab vedotin exposure. Complete response, partial response or progressive disease made up the best responses. Generated by immunoSEQ multiplex PCR, the TCRdb table keeps only in-frame clones and is missing some. The repertoire includes under 75,000 clones, 88% of them detected once, and under 6% sits in the top ten. This CDR3 spans 15 amino acids. The V segment lost 6 bases and the J segment 6 bases; nucleotides outside the gene matches: 10. Germline V gene data show CDR1 as SEHNR and CDR2 as FQNEAQ (reference sequence).

This specimen consisted of peripheral blood mononuclear cells (PBMCs), obtained before the second cycle of nivolumab. This TCR derives from a human donor with classical Hodgkin lymphoma. This sequence joins TRBV7-9 and TRBJ1-5; TRBD1 agrees at 8 bases. The chain's CDR3 is CASSFGQGTGQPQHF. The CDR3, as DNA: TGTGCCAGCAGTTTCGGACAGGGAACAGGTCAGCCCCAGCATTTT.